This record covers a single T cell receptor beta chain. What it binds is unknown. Mouse gene names apply. The read stops 4 residues short of the end of the CDR3; the missing end is completed from the germline J gene. Following RNA extraction, reverse transcription yielded cDNA that acted as the sequencing template. The assay was immunoSEQ multiplex PCR, and TCRdb's table has in-frame clones only and misses some. The sample contains 290,000 or so clones, none of them singletons. The source of the sample is a study of CD8+ T cells in alopecia areata. Overall study findings and caveats: Across lesional scalp, and particularly alopecia totalis/universalis, clonality surpassed that of normal scalp.

CDR1 is LGHNA, CDR2 YNLKQL, per germline (reference sequence). The CDR3 has 13 residues. Cells pooled from cutaneous lymph nodes were sorted on CD4, CD8alpha, NKG2D, NKG2ACE and other markers. The chain couples TRBV5 to TRBJ1-1; D is unresolved. Sequenced sample: CD4+ T cells sorted from a lymph node. This TCR was sampled from a C3H/HeJ mouse with alopecia areata. MHC haplotype of the strain: H2-k. This chain's CDR3 is CASSQEGLTEVFF. The sequenced CDR3 bases are TGTGCCAGCAGCCAAGAGGGGTTGACA.